There are a few counts of the clone carrying this T cell receptor beta chain. Repertoires were generated with immunoSEQ multiplex PCR, while TCRdb's copy carries only in-frame clones and drops some. The top ten hold 2% to 2.5% of the sample, which has approximately 170,000 clones, 85% to 90% seen once. V gave up 5 bases and J gave up 4 bases, with 11 bases separating them. Germline loops: CDR1 MGHDK, CDR2 SYGVNS. CDR3 size: 14 residues. The data originate from a study of blood T cell repertoires in COVID-19. Overall study context: COVID-19 samples, acute and convalescent, were from the United States, Italy and Spain. Nucleic acid was either cDNA or gDNA, and it came from T cells, B-cell-depleted T cells, or PBMCs.

The receptor was isolated from a man aged 50-59 years who had recovered from COVID-19. Sequencing input: peripheral blood. The rearrangement links TRBV25-1 to TRBJ2-2; D is possibly TRBD2 (5 bases). The CDR3 DNA reads TGTGCCAGCAGTCCCGTGGGGAGCACCGGGGAGCTGTTTTTT. Translating it yields CASSPVGSTGELFF.